This T cell receptor beta chain emerged from a study of T cell clonality in common variable immunodeficiency. This clone has a count of ten or more. Its matching antigen is unknown. The observed sequence ends 3 residues before the CDR3 terminus, with the missing tail filled in from the germline J gene. Patients had low serum IgG, IgA and/or IgM and specific antibody deficiency. Caucasian heritage predominated among both patients and controls. No CVID subject was ill or on immunomodulatory drugs when sampled. Using immunoSEQ multiplex PCR, the repertoire was profiled, and TCRdb retains in-frame clones only, with some absent. This sample carries around 20,000 clones, none of them present only once. The CDR3 extends over 13 amino acids. Trimming removed 6 bases from V and 2 bases from J; junction bases left unmatched: 7. Germline CDR1 is SQVTM and CDR2 is ANQGSEA. General study findings and limits: Shared TCRbeta clones were fewer between CVID subjects than controls. Fewer deletions and N-nucleotide insertions were reportedly seen in common variable immunodeficiency TCR beta sequences.

The sequenced sample was peripheral blood mononuclear cells. This chain uses TRBV29-1 with TRBJ2-7; 7 bases are shared with TRBD1. The sequence was collected from a human donor with common variable immunodeficiency. The covered CDR3 bases are TGCAGCGTGTCCGGGACAGCAGCCTACGAG. Translation gives CSVSGTAAYE. The complete CDR3 reads CSVSGTAAYEQYF.